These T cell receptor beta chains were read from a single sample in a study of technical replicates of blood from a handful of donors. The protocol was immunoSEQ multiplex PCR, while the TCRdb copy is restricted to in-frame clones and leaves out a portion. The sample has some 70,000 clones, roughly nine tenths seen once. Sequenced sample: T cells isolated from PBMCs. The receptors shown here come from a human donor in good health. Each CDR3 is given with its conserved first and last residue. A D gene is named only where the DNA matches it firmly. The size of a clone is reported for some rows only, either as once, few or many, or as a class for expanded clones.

CDR3nt: TGCAGCGTCGGACAGAACACTGAAGCTTTCTTT
CDR3aa: CSVGQNTEAFF
d_gene: -
v_gene: TRBV29-1
j_gene: TRBJ1-1
abundance: -

CDR3nt: TGCGCCAGCAGCACGGGACAGGGCTGGGAGGCTCGGCAGTTCTTC
CDR3aa: CASSTGQGWEARQFF
d_gene: TRBD1
v_gene: TRBV5-1
j_gene: TRBJ2-1
abundance: -

CDR3nt: TGTGCCAGTAGTACTGGGACACTAGGAGGAGAGACCCAGTACTTC
CDR3aa: CASSTGTLGGETQYF
d_gene: -
v_gene: TRBV19
j_gene: TRBJ2-5
abundance: -

CDR3nt: TGTGCCAGCAGGCGACGGTCCGGGACAGAAAGCTCCTACGAGCAGTACTTC
CDR3aa: CASRRRSGTESSYEQYF
d_gene: TRBD1
v_gene: TRBV27
j_gene: TRBJ2-7
abundance: -

CDR3nt: TGTGCCAGCACCCCCAACTGGGACAGTCCTAACTATGGCTACACCTTC
CDR3aa: CASTPNWDSPNYGYTF
d_gene: TRBD1
v_gene: TRBV25-1
j_gene: TRBJ1-2
abundance: -

CDR3nt: TGTGCCAGCAGCCAAGAGTTTACAGGGGTTCGTTCGGGCGGCTACACCTTC
CDR3aa: CASSQEFTGVRSGGYTF
d_gene: TRBD1
v_gene: TRBV4-2
j_gene: TRBJ1-2
abundance: -

CDR3nt: TGTGCCAGCAGCCTCAGACTAGCGGGAGGCAGGACCGGGGAGCTGTTTTTT
CDR3aa: CASSLRLAGGRTGELFF
d_gene: TRBD2
v_gene: TRBV11-1
j_gene: TRBJ2-2
abundance: -

CDR3nt: TGTGCCACCAGCAAGCAGCGGGAAACGTACGAGCAGTACTTC
CDR3aa: CATSKQRETYEQYF
d_gene: TRBD2
v_gene: TRBV15
j_gene: TRBJ2-7
abundance: -

CDR3nt: TGTGCCAGCAGCTCTATCCTTCTGATTAGCACAGATACGCAGTATTTT
CDR3aa: CASSSILLISTDTQYF
d_gene: -
v_gene: TRBV11-2
j_gene: TRBJ2-3
abundance: -

CDR3nt: TGTGCCAGCAGCTTAGCCCAGGGACAAGAGACCCAGTACTTC
CDR3aa: CASSLAQGQETQYF
d_gene: -
v_gene: TRBV7-9
j_gene: TRBJ2-5
abundance: -

CDR3nt: TGTGCCTGGAGTGAGCTTAGCTCCTACGAGCAGTACTTC
CDR3aa: CAWSELSSYEQYF
d_gene: -
v_gene: TRBV30
j_gene: TRBJ2-7
abundance: -

CDR3nt: TGTGCCAGCAGCCATTTAACACTAGCGGGAGACAATGAGCAGTTCTTC
CDR3aa: CASSHLTLAGDNEQFF
d_gene: TRBD2
v_gene: TRBV4-2
j_gene: TRBJ2-1
abundance: once

CDR3nt: TGTGCCAGCAGTCCCCCTCGGGACAGGTTTGGTCAGCCCCAGCATTTT
CDR3aa: CASSPPRDRFGQPQHF
d_gene: TRBD1
v_gene: TRBV28
j_gene: TRBJ1-5
abundance: -

CDR3nt: TGTGCCAGCAGCCCGGGACTAGCGTACGGTGAGCAGTTCTTC
CDR3aa: CASSPGLAYGEQFF
d_gene: TRBD2
v_gene: TRBV6-4
j_gene: TRBJ2-1
abundance: -

CDR3nt: TGTGCCACCAGCAGAGATTGGCGGACTGAAGCTTTCTTT
CDR3aa: CATSRDWRTEAFF
d_gene: -
v_gene: TRBV15
j_gene: TRBJ1-1
abundance: -

CDR3nt: TGTGCCAGCAGCCCTCTGAAGGGAGTATTGGGGACAGATACGCAGTATTTT
CDR3aa: CASSPLKGVLGTDTQYF
d_gene: -
v_gene: TRBV28
j_gene: TRBJ2-3
abundance: -

CDR3nt: TGCGCCAGCAGCGGGGCATTTGGTACCACTAATGAAAAACTGTTTTTT
CDR3aa: CASSGAFGTTNEKLFF
d_gene: -
v_gene: TRBV5-1
j_gene: TRBJ1-4
abundance: -

CDR3nt: TGTGCCAGCAGTTTACTTTCCATCAAAGACAGGCAGGGAAACATTCAGTACTTC
CDR3aa: CASSLLSIKDRQGNIQYF
d_gene: -
v_gene: TRBV28
j_gene: TRBJ2-4
abundance: -

CDR3nt: TGTGCCAGCAGCCCATGGACATCCGTCTCCTACGAGCAGTACTTC
CDR3aa: CASSPWTSVSYEQYF
d_gene: -
v_gene: TRBV11-2
j_gene: TRBJ2-7
abundance: -

CDR3nt: TGTGCCAGCAGCCTCCTTCATGAGCAGTTCTTC
CDR3aa: CASSLLHEQFF
d_gene: -
v_gene: TRBV7-2
j_gene: TRBJ2-1
abundance: -

CDR3nt: TGCGCCAGCAGCCCAACGGGGGCAGATACGCAGTATTTT
CDR3aa: CASSPTGADTQYF
d_gene: -
v_gene: TRBV5-1
j_gene: TRBJ2-3
abundance: -

CDR3nt: TGTGCCAGCAGTTACATATCAGGGTCTGGCGAGCAGTACTTC
CDR3aa: CASSYISGSGEQYF
d_gene: -
v_gene: TRBV6-6
j_gene: TRBJ2-7
abundance: few

CDR3nt: TGTGCCAGCAGAAAGGAGAGGTTCACTGAAGCTTTCTTT
CDR3aa: CASRKERFTEAFF
d_gene: -
v_gene: TRBV5-6
j_gene: TRBJ1-1
abundance: -

CDR3nt: TGTGCCAGCAGTCTAATACCTCAGACAGCTGGAAACACCATATATTTT
CDR3aa: CASSLIPQTAGNTIYF
d_gene: -
v_gene: TRBV28
j_gene: TRBJ1-3
abundance: -

CDR3nt: TGTGCCAGCAGTATCGGGAGGGCCGGGGAGCTGTTTTTT
CDR3aa: CASSIGRAGELFF
d_gene: TRBD2
v_gene: TRBV27
j_gene: TRBJ2-2
abundance: -

CDR3nt: TGTGCCAGCAGCAGGCCAGACAGAGGCCAGCCCCAGCATTTT
CDR3aa: CASSRPDRGQPQHF
d_gene: -
v_gene: TRBV21-1
j_gene: TRBJ1-5
abundance: -

CDR3nt: TGTGCCATCAGTGAGAATCTAGCGGACAATGAGCAGTTCTTC
CDR3aa: CAISENLADNEQFF
d_gene: TRBD2
v_gene: TRBV10-3
j_gene: TRBJ2-1
abundance: -

CDR3nt: TGTGCCATCAGGGGGACAGGGGAAGGACAGCCCCAGCATTTT
CDR3aa: CAIRGTGEGQPQHF
d_gene: TRBD1
v_gene: TRBV10-3
j_gene: TRBJ1-5
abundance: once

CDR3nt: TGTGCCATCAGTGAATCCGGACAGCATAATGAAAAACTGTTTTTT
CDR3aa: CAISESGQHNEKLFF
d_gene: -
v_gene: TRBV10-3
j_gene: TRBJ1-4
abundance: -

CDR3nt: TGCAGCGTTGAAGATCCGTACGGGAACACTGAAGCTTTCTTT
CDR3aa: CSVEDPYGNTEAFF
d_gene: -
v_gene: TRBV29-1
j_gene: TRBJ1-1
abundance: -

CDR3nt: TGTGCCAGCTCACCAGGGACAGGTACTGGGGCCAACGTCCTGACTTTC
CDR3aa: CASSPGTGTGANVLTF
d_gene: TRBD1
v_gene: TRBV18
j_gene: TRBJ2-6
abundance: -

CDR3nt: TGTGCCTGGAGTATTAAATTTGGACAGGCGGGGACTGAAGCTTTCTTT
CDR3aa: CAWSIKFGQAGTEAFF
d_gene: TRBD1
v_gene: TRBV30
j_gene: TRBJ1-1
abundance: -

CDR3nt: TGCGCCAGCAGCCGGACCGGGACAGCCTACGACGAGCAGTACTTC
CDR3aa: CASSRTGTAYDEQYF
d_gene: TRBD1
v_gene: TRBV4-1
j_gene: TRBJ2-7
abundance: -

CDR3nt: TGCGCCAGCAGCCAAGAGGGGGCGAGGGGTGAAAAACTGTTTTTT
CDR3aa: CASSQEGARGEKLFF
d_gene: -
v_gene: TRBV4-3
j_gene: TRBJ1-4
abundance: -

CDR3nt: TGCGCCAGCAGCCAAGAATCCCAGAACACCGGGGAGCTGTTTTTT
CDR3aa: CASSQESQNTGELFF
d_gene: -
v_gene: TRBV4-1
j_gene: TRBJ2-2
abundance: -

CDR3nt: TGTGCCAGTAGTATTAAGGAGATCTCTGGGGCCAACGTCCTGACTTTC
CDR3aa: CASSIKEISGANVLTF
d_gene: -
v_gene: TRBV19
j_gene: TRBJ2-6
abundance: -

CDR3nt: TGTGCCAGCAGCCCGCCGGGGGGGGAGCTGTTTTTT
CDR3aa: CASSPPGGELFF
d_gene: -
v_gene: TRBV4-2
j_gene: TRBJ2-2
abundance: once

CDR3nt: TGTGCCAGCAGACAAACAGGGGGCACTGAAGCTTTCTTT
CDR3aa: CASRQTGGTEAFF
d_gene: TRBD1
v_gene: TRBV6-4
j_gene: TRBJ1-1
abundance: few

CDR3nt: TGTGCCAGCTCACCCTCAGGGGGGCCAGAGACCCAGTACTTC
CDR3aa: CASSPSGGPETQYF
d_gene: -
v_gene: TRBV18
j_gene: TRBJ2-5
abundance: once

CDR3nt: TGTGCCAGCAGCCTAGGTCAGCCCCAGCATTTT
CDR3aa: CASSLGQPQHF
d_gene: -
v_gene: TRBV6-7
j_gene: TRBJ1-5
abundance: once

CDR3nt: TGTGCCAGCAGCTTACAGGGGTTCTCCACAGATACGCAGTATTTT
CDR3aa: CASSLQGFSTDTQYF
d_gene: -
v_gene: TRBV7-2
j_gene: TRBJ2-3
abundance: -

CDR3nt: TGTGCCAGCACACCGGGACAGGGGGCGTACGCCGGGGAGCTGTTTTTT
CDR3aa: CASTPGQGAYAGELFF
d_gene: TRBD1
v_gene: TRBV9
j_gene: TRBJ2-2
abundance: -

CDR3nt: TGTGCCAGCAGTTACTCGAGGGCGCAAGAGACCCAGTACTTC
CDR3aa: CASSYSRAQETQYF
d_gene: -
v_gene: TRBV6-5
j_gene: TRBJ2-5
abundance: -

CDR3nt: TGCGCCAGCAGTTCCGGGACAGGGGTCTACGAGCAGTACTTC
CDR3aa: CASSSGTGVYEQYF
d_gene: TRBD1
v_gene: TRBV5-1
j_gene: TRBJ2-7
abundance: once

CDR3nt: TGTGCCAGCCATACAGGGGACGAGCAGTACTTC
CDR3aa: CASHTGDEQYF
d_gene: TRBD1
v_gene: TRBV6-5
j_gene: TRBJ2-7
abundance: -

CDR3nt: TGCGCCAGCAGCTTGGAAGCCCGGTATGGCTACACCTTC
CDR3aa: CASSLEARYGYTF
d_gene: -
v_gene: TRBV5-1
j_gene: TRBJ1-2
abundance: -

CDR3nt: TGTGCCAGTAGTATTTTTAGCGGAGACTACAATGAGCAGTTCTTC
CDR3aa: CASSIFSGDYNEQFF
d_gene: -
v_gene: TRBV19
j_gene: TRBJ2-1
abundance: -

CDR3nt: TGTGCCAGTAGTAAAGGACCTACCGGAGGGGGCCACCAGCCCCAGCATTTT
CDR3aa: CASSKGPTGGGHQPQHF
d_gene: TRBD1
v_gene: TRBV19
j_gene: TRBJ1-5
abundance: -

CDR3nt: TGTGCCAGCAGTGAATGGAGGGAGGTGAACACTGAAGCTTTCTTT
CDR3aa: CASSEWREVNTEAFF
d_gene: -
v_gene: TRBV25-1
j_gene: TRBJ1-1
abundance: once

CDR3nt: TGTGCCAGCAGGCCGACAGGGGGTGGTACTGAAGCTTTCTTT
CDR3aa: CASRPTGGGTEAFF
d_gene: TRBD1
v_gene: TRBV27
j_gene: TRBJ1-1
abundance: -

CDR3nt: TGTGCCAGTAGTATCGTCGGGAGCGCTAACGAGCAGTACTTC
CDR3aa: CASSIVGSANEQYF
d_gene: -
v_gene: TRBV19
j_gene: TRBJ2-7
abundance: once